The next 7 T cell receptor beta chains were all read from a single sample in a study of blood T cells in healthy people across ages. Next came a second PCR, run for about 6 to 12 cycles, which used a sample-barcoded 5' primer along with a J-beta primer mix. TCRdb itself ran the 5' RACE reads through MiXCR, one entry per CDR3 protein. The sample lists fewer than 2 million distinct CDR3 sequences; approximately 39% were seen once. Sequenced: blood. Source of these receptors: a human donor in good health.

The chain links TRBV2 to TRBJ1-5; no firm D call. Per germline, CDR1 SNHLY and CDR2 FYNNEI. Trimming stripped 10 bases from V and 0 bases from J, with 16 bases between. CDR3 size: 15 residues. The CDR3 nucleotides are TGTGCCATAACCAAGGACGGGTATAGCAATCAGCCCCAGCATTTT. It specifies CAITKDGYSNQPQHF.

This clonotype showed up just a few times. The junction does not match germline at one end; this may be a read error. The genes are TRBV7-9 and TRBJ2-6; a weak D match, TRBD2 (7 bases). The length of the CDR3 is 16 residues. Looked up from germline, CDR1 is SEHNR and CDR2 is FQNEAQ (reference sequence). CDR3 protein: CASRRGGPAGANVPTF. The CDR3 nucleotides are TGTGCCAGCAGAAGGGGGGGCCCAGCTGGGGCCAACGTCCCGACTTTC.

This rearrangement joins TRBV20-1 to TRBJ2-5, with D perhaps matching TRBD2 (5 bases). V lost 5 bases to trimming and J lost 5 bases, with 18 bases between them. There are 14 residues in the CDR3. Germline values: CDR1 DFQATT, CDR2 SNEGSKA (reference sequence). DNA for the CDR3: TGCAGTGCTCCCGCGGGCAGTTTAGAGGAGACCCAGTACTTC. This translates into CSAPAGSLEETQYF.

The table lists this clonotype with a count of one. The chain carries TRBV29-1 and TRBJ1-1; D is possibly TRBD1 (6 bases). V shed 4 bases and J shed 1 base, with 13 bases lying between them. Looked up from germline, CDR1 is SQVTM and CDR2 is ANQGSEA. CDR3 size: 14 residues. CDR3 sequence reads: CSVGPGATNTEAFF. The DNA for the CDR3 is TGCAGCGTTGGACCAGGGGCCACGAACACTGAAGCTTTCTTT.

This clonotype was seen only once. The V and J genes are TRBV6-5 and TRBJ2-4; D is possibly TRBD1 (6 bases). The DNA end is more similar to TRBJ2-7, so the J call may be wrong. Germline lookup yields CDR1 MNHEY and CDR2 SVGAGI. The CDR3 runs to 16 residues. The CDR3 DNA sequence: TGTGCCAGCAGGCCAGCAACGGCGGACAGCCCCGACGAGCAGTACTTC. Protein: CASRPATADSPDEQYF.

The chain has TRBV3-1 and TRBJ2-4; 7 positions agree with TRBD2. There are 17 residues in the CDR3. The J segment lost 13 bases and the V segment lost 0 bases, leaving 18 bases of the junction unmatched. CDR1 and CDR2 from the germline V gene are LGHDT and YNNKEL (reference sequence). CDR3 nucleotides: TGTGCCAGCAGCCAAGATCCCCTAGCGGAACTCTACAATGAGCAGTACTTC. The encoded protein is CASSQDPLAELYNEQYF.

The chain combines TRBV6-6 with TRBJ2-7; perhaps D is TRBD1 or TRBD2 (5 bases each). V shed 8 bases and J shed 12 bases, with 20 bases lying between them. This CDR3 contains 12 residues. Germline CDR1 reads MNHNY; CDR2 reads SVGAGI (reference sequence). The CDR3 DNA follows: TGTGCCAGCGCCTCGAGCCCCGGGGCTTTGTACTTC. As protein: CASASSPGALYF.